The 4 T cell receptor beta chains reported below all come from one sample, sequenced in a study of T cells in Graves' hyperthyroidism and ophthalmopathy. TCR beta CDR3 sequences were amplified from RNA transcripts. A set of HTBI primers served as the primers for a first-round RT-PCR of the TCR CDR3. TCRdb re-analysed the multiplex PCR reads in MiXCR, keeping a single row per CDR3 protein. The sample holds a few hundred thousand distinct CDR3 sequences, about half seen once. The sample consisted of peripheral blood or thyroid tissue (not recorded which). The receptors originated from a woman aged 18-29 years with Graves' hyperthyroidism.

The chain links TRBV12-3 or TRBV12-4 to TRBJ2-7; D is perhaps TRBD2 (5 bases). The CDR3 is 13 residues long. V lost 10 bases and J 0 bases, leaving 13 bases between the germline ends. The chain's CDR3 is CANPPDSSYEQYF. CDR3 nucleotide sequence: TGTGCCAACCCACCGGACTCCTCCTACGAGCAGTACTTC.

Comment on this clonotype: A much larger clone lies a single base off, so this may be a read error. V and J are TRBV5-1 and TRBJ1-1; maybe TRBD1 (6 bases). Germline CDR1 SGHRS, CDR2 YFSETQ. The CDR3 spans 15 residues. This CDR3 is CASSPKGGRETGAFF. CDR3 bases: TGCGCCAGCAGCCCGAAGGGGGGGCGCGAGACTGGAGCTTTCTTT.

This clonotype was counted between two and nine times. This chain joins TRBV13 and TRBJ2-7, with D possibly being TRBD2 (7 bases). Germline V gene data show CDR1 as PRHDT and CDR2 as FYEKMQ (reference sequence). The CDR3 spans 17 residues. Trimming pared 0 bases from V and 6 bases from J, leaving 21 bases between. The CDR3 is CASSLGSPGAGAFEQYF. CDR3 in DNA: TGTGCCAGCAGCTTAGGCTCCCCGGGGGCGGGAGCCTTCGAGCAGTACTTC.

Only a few counts were recorded for this clonotype. This CDR3 reads CASSHGPPRLAGGTGELFF. The CDR3 DNA sequence: TGCGCCAGCAGCCATGGACCACCTAGACTAGCGGGAGGAACCGGGGAGCTGTTTTTT. The V and J genes are TRBV4-1 and TRBJ2-2, with 13 bases identical to TRBD2. Germline V gene lookup returns CDR1 MGHRA and CDR2 YSYEKL. Losses at the gene ends were 3 bases for V and 5 bases for J; bases not matched to a gene: 12. There are 19 residues in the CDR3.